This T cell receptor beta chain was recovered during a study of control samples from healthy donors and cancer patients. CDR3 size: 15 residues. The V gene's germline CDR1 is LGHDT and CDR2 YNNKEL (reference sequence). With 0 bases removed from V and 1 base from J, the gap between germline ends came to 9 bases. Only in-frame clones appear in the TCRdb table, and some are missing; sequencing was by immunoSEQ multiplex PCR. The sample lists about 120,000 clones, approximately 90% occurring once. This chain joins TRBV3-1 (or the pseudogene TRBV3-2) and TRBJ1-1, with D possibly being TRBD1 (6 bases). The sequencing input was blood. The receptor was isolated from a man aged 35 to 55 in good health. In DNA form, the CDR3 reads TGTGCCAGCAGCCAAGATAACAGGGCGAACACTGAAGCTTTCTTT. As protein: CASSQDNRANTEAFF.